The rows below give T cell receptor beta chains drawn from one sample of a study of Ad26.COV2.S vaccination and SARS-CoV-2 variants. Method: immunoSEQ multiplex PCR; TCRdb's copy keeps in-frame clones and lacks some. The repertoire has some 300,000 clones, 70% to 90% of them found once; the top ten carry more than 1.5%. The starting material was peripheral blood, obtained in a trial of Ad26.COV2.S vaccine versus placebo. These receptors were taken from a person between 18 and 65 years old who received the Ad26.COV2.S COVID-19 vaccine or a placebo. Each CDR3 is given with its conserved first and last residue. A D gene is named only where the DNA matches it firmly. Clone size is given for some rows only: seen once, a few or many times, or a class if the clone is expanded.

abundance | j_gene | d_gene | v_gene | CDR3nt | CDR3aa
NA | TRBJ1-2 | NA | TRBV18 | TGTGCCAGCTCTAGTACAGTAGGCTTCTATGGCTACACCTTC | CASSSTVGFYGYTF
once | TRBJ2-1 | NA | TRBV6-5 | TGTGCCAGCAGTCGGGGGGCCCAAGCTTCTGAGCAGTTCTTC | CASSRGAQASEQFF
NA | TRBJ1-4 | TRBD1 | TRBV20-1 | TGCAGTGCTAGTAAACAGGGGGTGTCTGAAAAACTGTTTTTT | CSASKQGVSEKLFF
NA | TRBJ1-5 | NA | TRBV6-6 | TGTGCCAGCAGTTACTCGGGGAGCAGGGACAATCAGCCCCAGCATTTT | CASSYSGSRDNQPQHF
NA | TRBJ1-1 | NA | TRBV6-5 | TGTGCCAGCAAAGAGGGACAGAACACTGAAGCTTTCTTT | CASKEGQNTEAFF
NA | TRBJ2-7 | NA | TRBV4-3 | TGCGCCAGCAGCCAAGTCCCTCTAGGAATCTACGGGCAGTACTTC | CASSQVPLGIYGQYF
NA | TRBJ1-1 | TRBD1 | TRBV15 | TGTGCCACCAGCAGGGGGGAGGGGGCGGCCAACGAAGCTTTCTTT | CATSRGEGAANEAFF
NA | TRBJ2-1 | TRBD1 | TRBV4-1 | TGCGCCAGCAGCCAGAAACCCCAACAGGGGAGATGGAATGAGCAGTTCTTC | CASSQKPQQGRWNEQFF
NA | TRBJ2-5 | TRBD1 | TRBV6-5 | TGTGCCAGCAGTTGGGGACAGGGCTTCCAAGAGACCCAGTACTTC | CASSWGQGFQETQYF
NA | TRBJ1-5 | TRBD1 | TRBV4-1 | TGCGCCAGCAGCCCCTCCCAGAGGTGGACAGGGAGGCCCGATAGTCAGCCCCAGCATTTT | CASSPSQRWTGRPDSQPQHF
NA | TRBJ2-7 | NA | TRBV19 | TGTGCCAGTAGTATCAACCGGGCCTCAGGCTACGAGCAGTACTTC | CASSINRASGYEQYF
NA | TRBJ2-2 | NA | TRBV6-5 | TGTGCCAGCCCGGGACTTTTCACCGGGGAGCTGTTTTTT | CASPGLFTGELFF
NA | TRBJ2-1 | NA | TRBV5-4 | TGTGCCAGCAGCTTAAGGGGATCTAAAGTGGGCAGTGAGCAGTTCTTC | CASSLRGSKVGSEQFF
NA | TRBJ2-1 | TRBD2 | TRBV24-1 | TGTGCCACCAGTGATCCGAGCGGGGGGAACCTCAATGAGCAGTTCTTC | CATSDPSGGNLNEQFF
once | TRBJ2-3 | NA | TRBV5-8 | TGTGCCAGCAGCCCGACGGGTACGCAGTATTTT | CASSPTGTQYF
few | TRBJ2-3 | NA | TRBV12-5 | TGTGCTAGTGGTCCTTTTGAGGCGCAGTATTTT | CASGPFEAQYF
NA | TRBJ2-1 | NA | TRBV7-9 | TGTGCCAGCAGCTTAGGGAAGAGCTCCTACAATGAGCAGTTCTTC | CASSLGKSSYNEQFF
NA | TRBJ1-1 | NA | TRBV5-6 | TGTGCCAGCAGCTTGGCCAGGGCTGAAGCTTTCTTT | CASSLARAEAFF
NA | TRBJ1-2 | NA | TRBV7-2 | TGTGCCAGCAGCTTAGTGGCAGGGGTAAAAAACTATGGCTACACCTTC | CASSLVAGVKNYGYTF
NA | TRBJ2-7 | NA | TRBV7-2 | TGTGCCAGCAGCTTCAAGGGGGGCTCCTACGAGCAGTACTTC | CASSFKGGSYEQYF
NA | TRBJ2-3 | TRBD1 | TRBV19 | TGTGCCAGTAGTATTCTACAGGGGCCGAGCACAGATACGCAGTATTTT | CASSILQGPSTDTQYF
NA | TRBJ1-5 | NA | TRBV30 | TGTGCCTGGACCGAAGAGCCTCAGCCCCAGCATTTT | CAWTEEPQPQHF
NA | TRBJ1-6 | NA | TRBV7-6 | TGTGCCAGCAGCTTTACACCGGGACCGAATAATTCACCCCTCCACTTT | CASSFTPGPNNSPLHF
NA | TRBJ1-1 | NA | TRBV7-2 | TGTGCCAGCAGCTTAGGTAACAGGGCTACTGAAGCTTTCTTT | CASSLGNRATEAFF
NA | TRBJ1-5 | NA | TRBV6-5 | TGTGCCAGTAACCAGGGTCATAGCAATCAGCCCCAGCATTTT | CASNQGHSNQPQHF
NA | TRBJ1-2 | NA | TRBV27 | TGTGCCAGCAGTCTCAGGGCGAGCCACTATGGCTACACCTTC | CASSLRASHYGYTF
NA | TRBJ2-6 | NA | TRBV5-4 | TGTGCCAGCAGCCCCCAAGTCGGGGCTGGGGCCAACGTCCTGACTTTC | CASSPQVGAGANVLTF
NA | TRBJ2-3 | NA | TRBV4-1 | TGCGCCAGCAGCCAAGATAAGGCGGGGGCTTACACAGATACGCAGTATTTT | CASSQDKAGAYTDTQYF
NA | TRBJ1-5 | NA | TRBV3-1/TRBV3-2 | TGTGCCAGCAGCCAAGGTGGGCCAGGGGTGAGCAATCAGCCCCAGCATTTT | CASSQGGPGVSNQPQHF
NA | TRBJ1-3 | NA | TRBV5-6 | TGTGCCAGCAGCCGCCGTGAAGCACCCTCTGGAAACACCATATATTTT | CASSRREAPSGNTIYF
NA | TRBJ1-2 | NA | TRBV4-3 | TGCGCCAGCAGCCAAGACGGGGATGGCTACACCTTC | CASSQDGDGYTF
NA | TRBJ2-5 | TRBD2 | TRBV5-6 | TGTGCCAGCAGCTTTGGCTCTAGCGGGGGCCCGGGGACCCAGTACTTC | CASSFGSSGGPGTQYF
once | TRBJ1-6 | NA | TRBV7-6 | TGTGCCAGCAGCTTATTACTGGATTCACCCCTCCACTTT | CASSLLLDSPLHF
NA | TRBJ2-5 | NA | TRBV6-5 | TGTGCCAGCAGTTCCACCCCTCAAGAGACCCAGTACTTC | CASSSTPQETQYF
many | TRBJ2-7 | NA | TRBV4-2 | TGTGCCAGCAGCCATCTTGGATCCTACGAGCAGTACTTC | CASSHLGSYEQYF
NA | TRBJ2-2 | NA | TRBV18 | TGTGCCAGCTCACCATCGACAGACCTAACGGTCGGGGAGCTGTTTTTT | CASSPSTDLTVGELFF
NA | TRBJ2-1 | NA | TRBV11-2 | TGTGCCAGCAGCCCAGGGACGGTGGGTTCGTTGAATGAGCAGTTCTTC | CASSPGTVGSLNEQFF
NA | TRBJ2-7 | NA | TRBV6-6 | TGTGCCAGCAGTTACCCGAGTGTGAACGAGCAGTACTTC | CASSYPSVNEQYF
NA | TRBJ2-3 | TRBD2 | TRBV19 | TGTGCCAGTAGTATTAAGTCTGGGAGCGGGGGGCGCACAGATACGCAGTATTTT | CASSIKSGSGGRTDTQYF
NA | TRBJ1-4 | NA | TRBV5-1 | TGCGCCAGCAGCTTGGACGCAGGGTCAAATGAAAAACTGTTTTTT | CASSLDAGSNEKLFF
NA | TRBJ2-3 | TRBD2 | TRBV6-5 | TGTGCCAGCAGGACTAGCGGCACAGATACGCAGTATTTT | CASRTSGTDTQYF
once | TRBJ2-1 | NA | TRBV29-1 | TGCAGCGTTAAGGGACAACTATACAATGAGCAGTTCTTC | CSVKGQLYNEQFF
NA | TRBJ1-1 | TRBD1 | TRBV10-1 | TGCGCCAGCACCGCAGACAGGGCTACTGAAGCTTTCTTT | CASTADRATEAFF
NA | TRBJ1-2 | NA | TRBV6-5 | TGTGCCTGTATCCACCAGGGGTGGTATGGCTACACCTTC | CACIHQGWYGYTF
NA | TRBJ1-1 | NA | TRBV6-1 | TGTGCCAGCAGTGAGAGAAGGGTACGTGCTGAAGCTTTCTTT | CASSERRVRAEAFF
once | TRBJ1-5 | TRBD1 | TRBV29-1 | TGCAGCGTTCAGCAGGGGGCCGGCGGCAATCAGCCCCAGCATTTT | CSVQQGAGGNQPQHF